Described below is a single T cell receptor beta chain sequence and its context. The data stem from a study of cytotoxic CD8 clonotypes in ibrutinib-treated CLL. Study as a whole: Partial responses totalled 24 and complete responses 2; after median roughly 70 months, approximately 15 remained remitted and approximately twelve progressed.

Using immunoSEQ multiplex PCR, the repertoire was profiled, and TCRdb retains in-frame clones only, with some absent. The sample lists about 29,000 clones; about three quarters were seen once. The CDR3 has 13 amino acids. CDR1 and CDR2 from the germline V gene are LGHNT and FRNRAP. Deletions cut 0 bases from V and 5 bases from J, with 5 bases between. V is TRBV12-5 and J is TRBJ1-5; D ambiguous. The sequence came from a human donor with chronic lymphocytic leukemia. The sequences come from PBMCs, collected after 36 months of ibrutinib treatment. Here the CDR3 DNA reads TGTGCTAGTGGTTTGGTATCAGATCAGCCCCAGCATTTT. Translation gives CASGLVSDQPQHF.